Listed below are T cell receptor beta chains from one sample, sequenced in a study of T cell responses to AZD1222 COVID-19 vaccine. Assay: immunoSEQ multiplex PCR; the TCRdb copy retains only in-frame clones and omits some. The repertoire consists of 84,000 or so clones, with 65% to 90% occurring once and the leading ten covering roughly 7.9%. The sequencing used peripheral blood, collected on day 0 of AZD1222 vaccination. The receptors here all came from an adult in good health. Each CDR3 is given with its conserved first and last residue. D genes are given only for firm matches. Clone size is not always given. Where it is, it says once, few, many or a class for expanded clones.

j_gene	d_gene	len	v_gene	abundance	CDR3aa	CDR3nt
TRBJ2-1	TRBD2	16	TRBV2	NA	CASSDLGLAEYNEQFF	TGTGCCAGCAGTGACCTTGGACTAGCGGAGTACAATGAGCAGTTCTTC
TRBJ1-5	NA	15	TRBV3-1/TRBV3-2	NA	CASSQGLGVYQPQHF	TGTGCCAGCAGCCAAGGTCTGGGGGTATATCAGCCCCAGCATTTT
TRBJ2-2	NA	13	TRBV15	NA	CATSRDLPGELFF	TGTGCCACCAGCAGAGATCTCCCCGGGGAGCTGTTTTTT
TRBJ1-2	TRBD1	14	TRBV28	NA	CASSLSGQGNGYTF	TGTGCCAGCAGTTTGTCCGGACAGGGGAATGGCTACACCTTC
TRBJ2-5	TRBD2	17	TRBV28	NA	CASRSLGTSAYQETQYF	TGTGCCAGTCGGAGTTTGGGGACTAGCGCGTACCAAGAGACCCAGTACTTC
TRBJ2-1	NA	15	TRBV11-3	few	CASSSGEALLREQFF	TGTGCCAGCAGCTCCGGGGAAGCTCTCCTGAGGGAGCAGTTCTTC
TRBJ2-5	NA	15	TRBV7-8	NA	CASSLGRLSLETQYF	TGTGCCAGCAGCTTAGGACGGCTTTCCTTGGAGACCCAGTACTTC
TRBJ2-7	NA	14	TRBV2	once	CASSEWGGTREQYF	TGTGCCAGCAGTGAATGGGGCGGGACGCGGGAGCAGTACTTC
TRBJ2-5	TRBD1	13	TRBV7-2	once	CASSLGGPETQYF	TGTGCCAGCAGCCTAGGGGGCCCGGAGACCCAGTACTTC
TRBJ2-2	NA	18	TRBV21-1	NA	CASSTKRAGDSWTGELFF	TGTGCCAGCAGCACTAAACGAGCGGGAGATTCTTGGACCGGGGAGCTGTTTTTT
TRBJ1-4	NA	13	TRBV29-1	NA	CSVEGTISEKLFF	TGCAGCGTTGAGGGGACGATAAGTGAAAAACTGTTTTTT
TRBJ2-5	NA	15	TRBV12-2	NA	CASRPLAGEQETQYF	TGTGCAAGTCGCCCTCTGGCAGGGGAGCAAGAGACCCAGTACTTC
TRBJ2-7	TRBD2	17	TRBV7-2	once	CASSLVPGERGLYEQYF	TGTGCCAGCAGCTTAGTGCCCGGAGAGCGGGGACTCTACGAGCAGTACTTC
TRBJ1-2	TRBD1	14	TRBV25-1	NA	CASSDRDRVGSYTF	TGTGCCAGCAGTGACCGGGACAGGGTAGGAAGCTACACCTTC
TRBJ2-1	TRBD2	15	TRBV3-1/TRBV3-2	NA	CASSSRTSAHNEQFF	TGTGCCAGCAGCTCAAGGACTAGCGCCCACAATGAGCAGTTCTTC
TRBJ2-3	NA	16	TRBV5-8	NA	CASSLSYGTLTDTQYF	TGTGCCAGCAGCTTGAGTTATGGGACTCTCACAGATACGCAGTATTTT
TRBJ2-2	TRBD1	16	TRBV2	NA	CASSLETGSYTGELFF	TGTGCCAGCAGCCTTGAGACAGGGTCGTACACCGGGGAGCTGTTTTTT
TRBJ1-1	TRBD1	15	TRBV28	NA	CASSFGDSYYTEAFF	TGTGCCAGCAGTTTTGGGGACAGCTATTACACTGAAGCTTTCTTT
TRBJ2-7	NA	13	TRBV2	NA	CASTGLTSYEQYF	TGTGCCAGCACGGGGCTAACGAGCTACGAGCAGTACTTC
TRBJ1-5	NA	13	TRBV29-1	NA	CSVAQYSNQPQHF	TGCAGCGTTGCCCAGTATAGCAATCAGCCCCAGCATTTT
TRBJ1-3	NA	15	TRBV11-2	NA	CASSLNVRSGNTIYF	TGTGCCAGCAGCTTAAATGTTCGCTCTGGAAACACCATATATTTT
TRBJ1-1	NA	12	TRBV7-9	NA	CASSSQNTEAFF	TGTGCCAGCAGCTCCCAAAACACTGAAGCTTTCTTT
TRBJ2-2	NA	13	TRBV5-1	NA	CASSLEATGELFF	TGCGCCAGCAGCTTAGAAGCAACCGGGGAGCTGTTTTTT
TRBJ1-2	NA	15	TRBV12-5	NA	CASGSRAGADYGYTF	TGTGCTAGTGGTTCCCGGGCAGGGGCCGACTATGGCTACACCTTC
TRBJ1-1	NA	14	TRBV5-6	NA	CASSLAGLGTEAFF	TGTGCCAGCAGCTTGGCAGGGCTTGGCACTGAAGCTTTCTTT
TRBJ2-5	TRBD2	14	TRBV14	NA	CASSRGLASETQYF	TGTGCCAGCAGCCGAGGACTAGCCTCAGAGACCCAGTACTTC
TRBJ2-5	NA	13	TRBV7-9	NA	CASTDTRQETQYF	TGTGCCAGCACCGATACAAGACAAGAGACCCAGTACTTC
TRBJ1-3	TRBD1	14	TRBV29-1	NA	CSVGDRGSGNTIYF	TGCAGCGTTGGGGACAGGGGCTCTGGAAACACCATATATTTT
TRBJ2-3	NA	14	TRBV11-3	NA	CASSLDPSTDTQYF	TGTGCCAGCAGCTTAGATCCGAGCACAGATACGCAGTATTTT
TRBJ2-5	NA	17	TRBV5-6	NA	CASSLVEVLGLQETQYF	TGTGCCAGCAGCTTGGTCGAGGTCTTGGGACTCCAAGAGACCCAGTACTTC
TRBJ1-4	NA	16	TRBV5-6	NA	CASSLAMEGPNEKLFF	TGTGCCAGCAGCTTGGCCATGGAGGGCCCTAATGAAAAACTGTTTTTT
TRBJ2-4	NA	15	TRBV18	NA	CASSPRETAKNIQYF	TGTGCCAGCTCACCACGGGAAACAGCCAAAAACATTCAGTACTTC
TRBJ2-2	TRBD1	14	TRBV11-2	NA	CASSLGARGLELFF	TGTGCCAGCAGCTTAGGGGCCAGGGGGCTTGAGCTGTTTTTT
TRBJ2-2	NA	14	TRBV29-1	NA	CSVVQSGNTGELFF	TGCAGCGTTGTACAGAGCGGGAACACCGGGGAGCTGTTTTTT
TRBJ2-2	TRBD1	15	TRBV7-2	once	CARDGGTGNTGELFF	TGTGCCAGAGATGGGGGGACAGGGAACACCGGGGAGCTGTTTTTT
TRBJ2-1	TRBD2	13	TRBV18	NA	CASSPGLAGLQFF	TGTGCCAGCTCGCCGGGACTAGCGGGACTGCAGTTCTTC
TRBJ1-5	TRBD1	17	TRBV28	NA	CASHRQGAQARGQPQHF	TGTGCCAGTCATCGACAGGGAGCTCAGGCCAGGGGACAGCCCCAGCATTTT
TRBJ1-6	NA	14	TRBV28	once	CASSSPGLNSPLHF	TGTGCCAGCAGTTCCCCAGGGTTGAATTCACCCCTCCACTTT
TRBJ1-5	NA	15	TRBV6-5	NA	CASRGLGWENQPQHF	TGTGCCAGCAGAGGGTTGGGTTGGGAGAATCAGCCCCAGCATTTT
TRBJ2-1	TRBD2	14	TRBV28	NA	CASSSAGTSNEQFF	TGTGCCAGCAGTTCCGCCGGGACTAGCAATGAGCAGTTCTTC
TRBJ2-3	TRBD1	15	TRBV28	NA	CASISGQGAPDTQYF	TGTGCCAGCATATCCGGACAGGGGGCCCCAGATACGCAGTATTTT
TRBJ1-5	NA	15	TRBV11-2	NA	CASSLGRAINQPQHF	TGTGCCAGCAGCTTGGGCAGGGCCATCAATCAGCCCCAGCATTTT
TRBJ1-6	NA	12	TRBV23-1	few	CASSQSGRRAHF	TGCGCCAGCAGTCAATCCGGCAGGCGGGCCCACTTT